Listed below are T cell receptor beta chains from one sample, sequenced in a study of siplizumab effects on memory and regulatory T cells. Some clones are missing from TCRdb's copy, which holds only in-frame ones; the method was immunoSEQ multiplex PCR. Here the sample spans some 100,000 clones, around 94% being singletons. Material: non-Treg CD4+ T cells sorted from blood. These receptors were collected from a human donor in good health. Both conserved end residues are part of each CDR3. The order of the fields is CDR3 DNA, CDR3 protein, D gene, clone size, V gene, J gene. A D gene is named only where the DNA matches it firmly. Clone size is not always given. Where it is, it says once, few, many or a class for expanded clones.

CDR3 DNA: TGTGCCAGCACACGTTACAATGAGCAGTTCTTC; CDR3 protein: CASTRYNEQFF; D gene: -; clone size: -; V gene: TRBV6-6; J gene: TRBJ2-1
CDR3 DNA: TGTGCCAGCAGGTCGACAGATACCTACGAGCAGTACTTC; CDR3 protein: CASRSTDTYEQYF; D gene: -; clone size: -; V gene: TRBV6-5; J gene: TRBJ2-7
CDR3 DNA: TGTGCCAGCAGCAGGACAGGGGCCTACGAGCAGTACTTC; CDR3 protein: CASSRTGAYEQYF; D gene: TRBD1; clone size: -; V gene: TRBV5-8; J gene: TRBJ2-7
CDR3 DNA: TGTGCCAGCAGCTTGGAGGGACTTACCCCGAACACTGAAGCTTTCTTT; CDR3 protein: CASSLEGLTPNTEAFF; D gene: -; clone size: few; V gene: TRBV5-5; J gene: TRBJ1-1
CDR3 DNA: TGTGCCAGCAGTGACTTACTAGCGCGGGGGCACGAGCAGTACTTC; CDR3 protein: CASSDLLARGHEQYF; D gene: -; clone size: -; V gene: TRBV6-5; J gene: TRBJ2-7
CDR3 DNA: TGTGCCAGTAGTAAAACAGGGAGGCTTCAGCCCCAGCATTTT; CDR3 protein: CASSKTGRLQPQHF; D gene: -; clone size: -; V gene: TRBV19; J gene: TRBJ1-5
CDR3 DNA: TGTGCCAGCAGTTATAATCAGCCCCAGCATTTT; CDR3 protein: CASSYNQPQHF; D gene: -; clone size: -; V gene: TRBV28; J gene: TRBJ1-5
CDR3 DNA: TGTGCCAGCAGCCCCCCCACAGGATATACGCAGTATTTT; CDR3 protein: CASSPPTGYTQYF; D gene: -; clone size: -; V gene: TRBV5-4; J gene: TRBJ2-3
CDR3 DNA: TGTGCCAGTACATCAGAGCGTCCGGATCAGCCCCAGCATTTT; CDR3 protein: CASTSERPDQPQHF; D gene: -; clone size: -; V gene: TRBV19; J gene: TRBJ1-5
CDR3 DNA: TGCGCCAGCAGGTATGGGACGTCGAGGGACGAAGCTTTCTTT; CDR3 protein: CASRYGTSRDEAFF; D gene: -; clone size: -; V gene: TRBV5-1; J gene: TRBJ1-1
CDR3 DNA: TGTGCCAGCCGCGAGGCGGGAGGAGGGACCGGGGAGCTGTTTTTT; CDR3 protein: CASREAGGGTGELFF; D gene: TRBD2; clone size: -; V gene: TRBV15; J gene: TRBJ2-2
CDR3 DNA: TGTGCCAGCAGTAACAATGAGCAGTTCTTC; CDR3 protein: CASSNNEQFF; D gene: -; clone size: -; V gene: TRBV2; J gene: TRBJ2-1
CDR3 DNA: TGTGCCAGCAAGGGACAGACCACCGGGGAGCTGTTTTTT; CDR3 protein: CASKGQTTGELFF; D gene: TRBD1; clone size: once; V gene: TRBV2; J gene: TRBJ2-2
CDR3 DNA: TGTGCCAGCAGCTTAGCATCATCCGGACTATATGGCTACACCTTC; CDR3 protein: CASSLASSGLYGYTF; D gene: -; clone size: -; V gene: TRBV11-2; J gene: TRBJ1-2
CDR3 DNA: TGTGCCAGCAGCCTAGACATGAACAATCAGCCCCAGCATTTT; CDR3 protein: CASSLDMNNQPQHF; D gene: -; clone size: -; V gene: TRBV7-9; J gene: TRBJ1-5
CDR3 DNA: TGTGCCAGCAGCTTGAGGGCTCGGATGGGGCAGGAGGGCTATGGCTACACCTTC; CDR3 protein: CASSLRARMGQEGYGYTF; D gene: -; clone size: -; V gene: TRBV5-5; J gene: TRBJ1-2
CDR3 DNA: TGTGCCAGCAGTTCGGGGGTGGACTATGGCTACACCTTC; CDR3 protein: CASSSGVDYGYTF; D gene: -; clone size: -; V gene: TRBV28; J gene: TRBJ1-2
CDR3 DNA: TGTGCCAGCAGCTTAGAGACAGGCTTGGACTTC; CDR3 protein: CASSLETGLDF; D gene: -; clone size: -; V gene: TRBV7-9; J gene: TRBJ2-7
CDR3 DNA: TGTGCCAGCAGGTTGACTAGCGGGAGGGGACGGGAGCAGTTCTTC; CDR3 protein: CASRLTSGRGREQFF; D gene: TRBD2; clone size: -; V gene: TRBV6-5; J gene: TRBJ2-1
CDR3 DNA: TGTGCCAGCAGTTTATGGTCCAGGAGTCAGACGGATACGCAGTATTTT; CDR3 protein: CASSLWSRSQTDTQYF; D gene: -; clone size: once; V gene: TRBV28; J gene: TRBJ2-3
CDR3 DNA: TGTGCCAGCAGTTGGGCTGGACAGAACTACGAGCAGTACTTC; CDR3 protein: CASSWAGQNYEQYF; D gene: -; clone size: -; V gene: TRBV27; J gene: TRBJ2-7
CDR3 DNA: TGTGCCAGCAGCTTGGACACCGGGGAGCTGTTTTTT; CDR3 protein: CASSLDTGELFF; D gene: -; clone size: -; V gene: TRBV5-4; J gene: TRBJ2-2
CDR3 DNA: TGTGCCAGCTCACCGAAGGAAAGGAACACTGAAGCTTTCTTT; CDR3 protein: CASSPKERNTEAFF; D gene: -; clone size: -; V gene: TRBV18; J gene: TRBJ1-1
CDR3 DNA: TGCGCCAGCAGCTTACGGAGGGGGGGCGTGGAGACCCAGTACTTC; CDR3 protein: CASSLRRGGVETQYF; D gene: -; clone size: -; V gene: TRBV5-1; J gene: TRBJ2-5
CDR3 DNA: TGCGCCAGCAGCGTGGGGAGTCCCACAGATACGCAGTATTTT; CDR3 protein: CASSVGSPTDTQYF; D gene: -; clone size: -; V gene: TRBV5-1; J gene: TRBJ2-3
CDR3 DNA: TGCAGCGCGGGACTAGCGGGAAGCACAGATACGCAGTATTTT; CDR3 protein: CSAGLAGSTDTQYF; D gene: TRBD2; clone size: -; V gene: TRBV29-1; J gene: TRBJ2-3
CDR3 DNA: TGCGCCAGCAGCCCGGGACAGCAAGAGACCCAGTACTTC; CDR3 protein: CASSPGQQETQYF; D gene: TRBD1; clone size: -; V gene: TRBV5-1; J gene: TRBJ2-5
CDR3 DNA: TGTGCCAGCAGTGAAGAGCGTCAAGAGACCCAGTACTTC; CDR3 protein: CASSEERQETQYF; D gene: -; clone size: -; V gene: TRBV2; J gene: TRBJ2-5
CDR3 DNA: TGTGCCAGCAGCTTAGGTTCCTATGGCTACACCTTC; CDR3 protein: CASSLGSYGYTF; D gene: -; clone size: -; V gene: TRBV11-2; J gene: TRBJ1-2
CDR3 DNA: TGTGCCAGCAGCTTAGATGTTCTGGGGTTCTACACCTTC; CDR3 protein: CASSLDVLGFYTF; D gene: -; clone size: -; V gene: TRBV7-2; J gene: TRBJ1-2
CDR3 DNA: TGTGCCAGCAGCCTCGGACCCTTCTCTGGAAACACCATATATTTT; CDR3 protein: CASSLGPFSGNTIYF; D gene: -; clone size: -; V gene: TRBV14; J gene: TRBJ1-3
CDR3 DNA: TGTGCCAGCAGCTGGGGTGAAAACTATGGCTACACCTTC; CDR3 protein: CASSWGENYGYTF; D gene: -; clone size: -; V gene: TRBV5-6; J gene: TRBJ1-2
CDR3 DNA: TGTGCCAGCAGCCGAGAGGTAGGGTTGGATGGCTACACCTTC; CDR3 protein: CASSREVGLDGYTF; D gene: -; clone size: -; V gene: TRBV7-2; J gene: TRBJ1-2
CDR3 DNA: TGTGCCAGCAGTTACTCAGGGGGCACAGATACGCAGTATTTT; CDR3 protein: CASSYSGGTDTQYF; D gene: -; clone size: -; V gene: TRBV6-5; J gene: TRBJ2-3
CDR3 DNA: TGTGCCAGCAGTTATTCCGGGACTAGCGGGAGCAATGAGCAGTTCTTC; CDR3 protein: CASSYSGTSGSNEQFF; D gene: TRBD2; clone size: -; V gene: TRBV6-5; J gene: TRBJ2-1
CDR3 DNA: TGCGCCAGCAGCGAGGGGACAGGGGAGCTGTTTTTT; CDR3 protein: CASSEGTGELFF; D gene: -; clone size: -; V gene: TRBV4-1; J gene: TRBJ2-2
CDR3 DNA: TGTGCCAGCAGTAATCGACAGGGCCCGGCGAACACTGAAGCTTTCTTT; CDR3 protein: CASSNRQGPANTEAFF; D gene: TRBD1; clone size: -; V gene: TRBV28; J gene: TRBJ1-1
CDR3 DNA: TGTGCCAGCAGCTCCCGCTTGAGGGACAGGGGTGTAAGCAATCAGCCCCAGCATTTT; CDR3 protein: CASSSRLRDRGVSNQPQHF; D gene: TRBD1; clone size: -; V gene: TRBV5-6; J gene: TRBJ1-5
CDR3 DNA: TGTGCCAGCAGCTTGGGACTAGCGGGTCCCTACGAGCAGTACTTC; CDR3 protein: CASSLGLAGPYEQYF; D gene: TRBD2; clone size: -; V gene: TRBV5-4; J gene: TRBJ2-7
CDR3 DNA: TGCGCCAGCAGCTCTCTCAGCGGATCTGGGGCCAACGTCCTGACTTTC; CDR3 protein: CASSSLSGSGANVLTF; D gene: -; clone size: -; V gene: TRBV5-1; J gene: TRBJ2-6